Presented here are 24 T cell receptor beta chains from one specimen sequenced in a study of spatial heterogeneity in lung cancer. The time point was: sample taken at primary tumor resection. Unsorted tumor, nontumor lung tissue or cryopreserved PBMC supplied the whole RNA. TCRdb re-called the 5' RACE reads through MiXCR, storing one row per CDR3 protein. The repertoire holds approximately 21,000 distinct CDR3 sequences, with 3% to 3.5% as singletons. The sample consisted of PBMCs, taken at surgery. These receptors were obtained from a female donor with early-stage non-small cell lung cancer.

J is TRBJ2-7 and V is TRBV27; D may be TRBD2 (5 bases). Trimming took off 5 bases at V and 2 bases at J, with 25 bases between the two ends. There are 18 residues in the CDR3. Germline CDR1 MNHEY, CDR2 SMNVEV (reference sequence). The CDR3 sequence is CASSARFSSLAGPYEQYF. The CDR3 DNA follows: TGTGCCAGCAGTGCAAGGTTCTCGTCTTTGGCGGGCCCCTACGAGCAGTACTTC.

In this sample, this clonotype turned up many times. The DNA of the CDR3 is TGTGCCACCAGCAGAGATTATTCGTTATCTGGGGCCAACGTCCTGACTTTC. It translates to CATSRDYSLSGANVLTF. The gene calls are TRBV15 and TRBJ2-6; D is undetermined. CDR1 and CDR2 (germline): LNHNV, YYDKDF (reference sequence). Trimming removed 0 bases from V and 1 base from J, with 10 bases in between. The CDR3 runs 17 residues.

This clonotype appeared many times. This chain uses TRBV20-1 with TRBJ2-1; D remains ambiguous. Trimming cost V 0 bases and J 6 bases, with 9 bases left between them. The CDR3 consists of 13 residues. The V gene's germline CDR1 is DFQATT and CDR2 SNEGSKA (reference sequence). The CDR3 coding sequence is TGCAGTGCTAGAGATCCCTTTGCCAATGAGCAGTTCTTC. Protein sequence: CSARDPFANEQFF.

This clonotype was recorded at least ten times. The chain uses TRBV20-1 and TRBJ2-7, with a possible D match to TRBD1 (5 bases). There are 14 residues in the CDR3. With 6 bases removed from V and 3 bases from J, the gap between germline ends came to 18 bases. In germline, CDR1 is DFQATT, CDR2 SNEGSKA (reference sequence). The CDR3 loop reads CSAGVAVYGYEQYF. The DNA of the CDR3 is TGCAGTGCAGGGGTCGCGGTTTACGGCTACGAGCAGTACTTC.

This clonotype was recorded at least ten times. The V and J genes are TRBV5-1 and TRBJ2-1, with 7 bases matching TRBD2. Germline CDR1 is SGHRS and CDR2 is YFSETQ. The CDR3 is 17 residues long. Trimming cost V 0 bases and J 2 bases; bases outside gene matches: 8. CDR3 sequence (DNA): TGCGCCAGCAGCTTGGACATGGCGGGAGTCGCCTACAATGAGCAGTTCTTC. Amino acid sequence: CASSLDMAGVAYNEQFF.

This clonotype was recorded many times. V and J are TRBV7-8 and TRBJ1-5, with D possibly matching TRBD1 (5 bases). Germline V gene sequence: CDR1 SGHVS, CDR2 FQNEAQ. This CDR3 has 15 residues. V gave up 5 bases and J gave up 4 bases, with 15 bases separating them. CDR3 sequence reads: CASSQGAGGNQPQHF. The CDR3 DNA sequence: TGTGCCAGCAGCCAAGGGGCAGGAGGTAATCAGCCCCAGCATTTT.

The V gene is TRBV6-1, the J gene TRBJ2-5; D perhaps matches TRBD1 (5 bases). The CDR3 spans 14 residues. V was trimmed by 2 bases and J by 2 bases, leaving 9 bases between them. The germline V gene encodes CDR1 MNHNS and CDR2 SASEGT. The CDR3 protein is CASSERGRQETQYF. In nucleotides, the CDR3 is TGTGCCAGCAGTGAAAGGGGTAGACAAGAGACCCAGTACTTC.

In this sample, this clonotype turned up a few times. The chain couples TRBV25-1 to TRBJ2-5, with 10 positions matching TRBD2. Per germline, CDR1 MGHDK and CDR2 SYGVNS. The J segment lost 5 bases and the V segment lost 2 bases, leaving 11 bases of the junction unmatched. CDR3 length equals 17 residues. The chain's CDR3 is CASSERPTSGIRETQYF. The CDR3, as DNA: TGTGCCAGCAGTGAACGGCCAACTAGCGGGATCCGGGAGACCCAGTACTTC.

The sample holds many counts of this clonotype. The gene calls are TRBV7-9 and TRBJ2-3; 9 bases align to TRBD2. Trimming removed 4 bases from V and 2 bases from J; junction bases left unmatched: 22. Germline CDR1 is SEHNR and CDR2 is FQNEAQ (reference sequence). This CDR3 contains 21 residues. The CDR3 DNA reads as TGTGCCAGCAGCTCAACTACCGTAAGGGGAGGGACTAGCCCGTTCACAGATACGCAGTATTTT. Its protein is CASSSTTVRGGTSPFTDTQYF.

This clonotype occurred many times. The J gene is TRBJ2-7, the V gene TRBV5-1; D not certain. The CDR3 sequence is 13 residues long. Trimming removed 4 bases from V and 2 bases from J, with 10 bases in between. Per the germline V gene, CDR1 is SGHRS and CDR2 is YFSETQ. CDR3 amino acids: CASSLITTYEQYF. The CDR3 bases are TGCGCCAGCAGCCTGATAACCACCTACGAGCAGTACTTC.

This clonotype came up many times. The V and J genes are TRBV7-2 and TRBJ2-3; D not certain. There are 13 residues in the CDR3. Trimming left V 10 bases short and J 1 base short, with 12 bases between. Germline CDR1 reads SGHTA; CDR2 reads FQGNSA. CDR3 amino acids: CATRRSRTDTQYF. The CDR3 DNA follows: TGTGCCACCCGAAGGTCCCGCACAGATACGCAGTATTTT.

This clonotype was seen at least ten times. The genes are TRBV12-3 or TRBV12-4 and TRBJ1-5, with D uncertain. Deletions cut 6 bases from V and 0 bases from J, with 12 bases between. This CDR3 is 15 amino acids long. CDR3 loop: CASSPRTGSNQPQHF. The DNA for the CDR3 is TGTGCCAGCAGCCCACGGACGGGTAGCAATCAGCCCCAGCATTTT.

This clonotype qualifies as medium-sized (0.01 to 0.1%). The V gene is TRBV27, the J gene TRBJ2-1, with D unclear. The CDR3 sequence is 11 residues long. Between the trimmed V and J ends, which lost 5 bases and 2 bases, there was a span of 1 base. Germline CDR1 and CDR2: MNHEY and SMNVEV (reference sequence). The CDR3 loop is CASSTYNEQFF. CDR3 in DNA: TGTGCCAGCAGTACCTACAATGAGCAGTTCTTC.

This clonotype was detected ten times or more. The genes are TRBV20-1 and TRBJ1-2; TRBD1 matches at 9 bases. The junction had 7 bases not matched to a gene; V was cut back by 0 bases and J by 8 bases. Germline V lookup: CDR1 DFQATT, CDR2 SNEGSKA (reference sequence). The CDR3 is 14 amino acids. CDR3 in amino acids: CSARDPYRGQGYTF. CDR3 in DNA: TGCAGTGCTAGAGATCCATACAGGGGGCAAGGCTACACCTTC.

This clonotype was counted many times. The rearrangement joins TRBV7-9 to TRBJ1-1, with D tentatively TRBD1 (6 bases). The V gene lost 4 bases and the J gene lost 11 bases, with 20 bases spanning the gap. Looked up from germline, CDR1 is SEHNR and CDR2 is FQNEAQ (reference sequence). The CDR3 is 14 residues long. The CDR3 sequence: CASSSHTTGGHAFF. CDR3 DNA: TGTGCCAGCAGCTCCCACACGACAGGAGGTCATGCTTTCTTT.

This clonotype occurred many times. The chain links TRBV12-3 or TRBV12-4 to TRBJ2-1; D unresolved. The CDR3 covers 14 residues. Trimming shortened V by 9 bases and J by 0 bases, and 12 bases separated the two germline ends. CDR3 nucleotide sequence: TGTGCCAGTGAGGAGCAGAGCTCCTACAATGAGCAGTTCTTC. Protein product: CASEEQSSYNEQFF.

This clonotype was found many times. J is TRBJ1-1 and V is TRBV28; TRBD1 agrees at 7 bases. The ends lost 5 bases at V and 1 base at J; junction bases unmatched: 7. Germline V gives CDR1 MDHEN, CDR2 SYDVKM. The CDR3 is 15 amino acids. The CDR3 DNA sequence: TGTGCCAGCAGTCCCCCCGGGACAGCGAACACTGAAGCTTTCTTT. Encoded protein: CASSPPGTANTEAFF.

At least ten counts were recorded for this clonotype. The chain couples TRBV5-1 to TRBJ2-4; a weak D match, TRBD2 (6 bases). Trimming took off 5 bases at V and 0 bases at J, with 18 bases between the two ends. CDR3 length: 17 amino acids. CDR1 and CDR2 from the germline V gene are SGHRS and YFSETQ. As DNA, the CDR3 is TGCGCCAGCAGTTTTTTCCGGGAGATCTTAGCCAAAAACATTCAGTACTTC. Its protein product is CASSFFREILAKNIQYF.

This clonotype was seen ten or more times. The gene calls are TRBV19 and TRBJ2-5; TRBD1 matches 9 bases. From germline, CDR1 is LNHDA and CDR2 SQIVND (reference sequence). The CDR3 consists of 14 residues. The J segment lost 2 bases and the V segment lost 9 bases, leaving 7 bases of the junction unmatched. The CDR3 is CASCSTGGQETQYF. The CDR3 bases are TGTGCCAGCTGCTCGACAGGGGGGCAAGAGACCCAGTACTTC.

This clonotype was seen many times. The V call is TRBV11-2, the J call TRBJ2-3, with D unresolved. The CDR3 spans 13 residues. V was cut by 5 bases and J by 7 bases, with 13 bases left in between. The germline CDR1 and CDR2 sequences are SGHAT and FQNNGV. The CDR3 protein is CASSPGDAYTQYF. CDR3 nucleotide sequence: TGTGCCAGCAGCCCAGGAGATGCGTATACGCAGTATTTT.

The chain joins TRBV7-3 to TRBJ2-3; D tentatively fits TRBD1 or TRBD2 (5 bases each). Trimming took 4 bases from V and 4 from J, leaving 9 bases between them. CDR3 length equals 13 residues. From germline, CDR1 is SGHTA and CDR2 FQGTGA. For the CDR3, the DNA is TGTGCCAGCAGCTCCTCGGGGCCAGATACGCAGTATTTT. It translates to CASSSSGPDTQYF.

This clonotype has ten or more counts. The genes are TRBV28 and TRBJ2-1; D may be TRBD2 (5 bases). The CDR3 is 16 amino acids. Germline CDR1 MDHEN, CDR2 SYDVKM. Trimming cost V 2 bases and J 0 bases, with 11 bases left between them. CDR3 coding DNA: TGTGCCAGCAGTTTAGGAGGAACTATCTCCTACAATGAGCAGTTCTTC. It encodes CASSLGGTISYNEQFF.

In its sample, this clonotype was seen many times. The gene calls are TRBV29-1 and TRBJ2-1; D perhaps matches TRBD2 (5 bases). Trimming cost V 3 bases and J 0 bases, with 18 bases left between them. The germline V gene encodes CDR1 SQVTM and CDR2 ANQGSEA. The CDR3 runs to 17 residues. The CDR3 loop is CSVEKWGEGSSYNEQFF. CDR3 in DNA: TGCAGCGTTGAGAAATGGGGTGAAGGGAGCTCCTACAATGAGCAGTTCTTC.

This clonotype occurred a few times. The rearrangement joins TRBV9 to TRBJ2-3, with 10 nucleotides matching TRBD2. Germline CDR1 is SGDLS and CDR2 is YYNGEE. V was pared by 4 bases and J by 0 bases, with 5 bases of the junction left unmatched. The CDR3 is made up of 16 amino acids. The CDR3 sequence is CASSLASGRSTDTQYF. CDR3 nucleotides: TGTGCCAGCAGCCTAGCTAGCGGGAGAAGCACAGATACGCAGTATTTT.